This T cell receptor (beta chain) was captured in a study of T cell responses to AZD1222 COVID-19 vaccine. Study-level points and caveats: No day 14 peak samples; only post-peak repertoires were characterized. White British people made up most donors, females outnumbered males, and clonal diversity was possibly underestimated. Only a handful of people who got AZD1222 tested seropositive at baseline.

Data came from immunoSEQ multiplex PCR; TCRdb stores just in-frame clones and leaves some out. Of 55,000 to 80,000 clones listed, 89% were seen once; the top ten hold under 30%. In its sample, this clone was seen once. The antigen is unknown. The germline V gene has CDR1 SGHTA and CDR2 FQGNSA. This CDR3 spans 15 amino acids. The ends lost 4 bases at V and 4 bases at J; junction bases unmatched: 6. The sequenced sample was peripheral blood, obtained 28 days after the second AZD1222 dose. The clonotype originates from an adult who received the AZD1222 COVID-19 vaccine. V gene TRBV7-2 combines with J gene TRBJ2-7; TRBD1 matches at 11 bases. The CDR3 bases are TGTGCCAGCAGCTCCAAGGGGACAGGGGGTTACGAGCAGTACTTC. Translated: CASSSKGTGGYEQYF.